A selection of T cell receptor beta chains follows, all from one sample in a study of blood T cell repertoires in COVID-19. The data were produced by immunoSEQ multiplex PCR, yet TCRdb's version contains in-frame clones alone and is incomplete. The table has roughly 350,000 clones, around nine tenths seen once. The material sequenced was peripheral blood. The receptors shown here come from a woman in her 70s with COVID-19, enrolled during active disease. Both conserved end residues are part of each CDR3. The order of the fields is V gene, CDR3 length, D gene, clone size, J gene, CDR3 DNA, CDR3 protein. A D gene is named only where the DNA matches it firmly. Rows give clone size only sometimes, using once, few, many, or a class for an expanded clone.

>TRBV7-2|13|-|-|TRBJ1-5
TGTGCCAGCAGCCGAGGTCAAAATCAGCCCCAGCATTTT
CASSRGQNQPQHF
>TRBV7-3|13|-|-|TRBJ2-2
TGTGCCAGCAGCGCAACAGGGTCCGGGGAGCTGTTTTTT
CASSATGSGELFF
>TRBV6-5|13|-|-|TRBJ2-3
TGTGCCAGCAGTTACTCAGCCACAGATACGCAGTATTTT
CASSYSATDTQYF
>TRBV7-2|16|TRBD2|-|TRBJ2-1
TGTGCCAGCAGCTTACGAGTGACTAGCGGCTACAATGAGCAGTTCTTC
CASSLRVTSGYNEQFF
>TRBV5-1|14|-|-|TRBJ2-7
TGCGCCAGCAGCCCCCTCGGAGGGGTGGATGAGCAGTACTTC
CASSPLGGVDEQYF
>TRBV24-1|19|TRBD2|-|TRBJ2-3
TGTGCCACCAGTGATTTTTTGGGACTAGCCCCGGGGCCCCAAGATACGCAGTATTTT
CATSDFLGLAPGPQDTQYF
>TRBV9|15|-|-|TRBJ2-7
TGTGCCAGCAGCAGAACTAATTTGGGGCACTACGAGCAGTACTTC
CASSRTNLGHYEQYF
>TRBV5-1|15|TRBD2|-|TRBJ2-7
TGCGCCAGCAGCTTGGGAAGCGGGGGGACCTACGAGCAGTACTTC
CASSLGSGGTYEQYF
>TRBV7-2|15|TRBD2|-|TRBJ2-4
TGTGCCAGCAGCTTAGCGTTAACTAGCGGGCTAAATCTGTACTTC
CASSLALTSGLNLYF
>TRBV3-1/TRBV3-2|15|-|-|TRBJ1-2
TGTGCCAGCAGCCAAGGGACAAGTCCAGACCGGGGCTACACCTTC
CASSQGTSPDRGYTF
>TRBV9|14|TRBD1|-|TRBJ1-1
TGTGCCAGCAGCGCCCGACAGGGTCCCACTGAAGCTTTCTTT
CASSARQGPTEAFF
>TRBV2|18|TRBD2|-|TRBJ2-1
TGTGCCAGCAGTCGAAGGACTAGCGGGGGGGGTTTCTACAATGAGCAGTTCTTC
CASSRRTSGGGFYNEQFF
>TRBV15|18|TRBD2|-|TRBJ2-7
TGTGCCACCAGCAGAGATGGGGGCTGGAGCGGGGGGTCCTACGAGCAGTACTTC
CATSRDGGWSGGSYEQYF
>TRBV3-1/TRBV3-2|17|TRBD2|-|TRBJ2-3
TGTGCCAGCAGCCAAGCGAGGCTAGCGGACCCCCGAGATACGCAGTATTTT
CASSQARLADPRDTQYF
>TRBV13|14|-|-|TRBJ2-2
TGTGCCAGCAGCTTGGGGCGAGCCACCGGGGAGCTGTTTTTT
CASSLGRATGELFF
>TRBV5-6|15|TRBD1|-|TRBJ1-3
TGTGCCAGCAGTTCGGGACAGGGATTCGGAAACACCATATATTTT
CASSSGQGFGNTIYF
>TRBV2|15|-|once|TRBJ1-1
TGTGCCAGCAGCCGCGAGAGCGCGTCCAACACTGAAGCTTTCTTT
CASSRESASNTEAFF
>TRBV7-2|16|-|once|TRBJ1-5
TGTGCCAGCAGCCTTAGGTCGGGAACTCCTTATCAGCCCCAGCATTTT
CASSLRSGTPYQPQHF
>TRBV11-2|15|TRBD1|once|TRBJ2-7
TGTGCCAGCAGCTTAGTACAGGGGCCATCCTACGAGCAGTACTTC
CASSLVQGPSYEQYF
>TRBV28|14|-|-|TRBJ2-3
TGTGCCAGCAGTTTCCGAGGGAGCACAGATACGCAGTATTTT
CASSFRGSTDTQYF
>TRBV27|17|-|-|TRBJ1-1
TGTGCCAGCAGTCCGCTAGGACAGCCTCTTATGAACACTGAAGCTTTCTTT
CASSPLGQPLMNTEAFF
>TRBV12-3/TRBV12-4|13|-|-|TRBJ2-7
TGTGCCAGCAGTTTAACGGAGGTTGGGGAGCAGTACTTC
CASSLTEVGEQYF
>TRBV12-5|13|-|-|TRBJ1-5
TGTGCTAGTGGTTTGGCCGGGAATCAGCCCCAGCATTTT
CASGLAGNQPQHF
>TRBV25-1|14|-|-|TRBJ1-2
TGTGCCAGCAGTGAACTGGGGAGGGGGTATGGCTACACCTTC
CASSELGRGYGYTF
>TRBV5-1|20|-|-|TRBJ1-6
TGCGCCAGCAGCTTGCGACCCCAATCGGAGGCGACTTCGGATAATTCACCCCTCCACTTT
CASSLRPQSEATSDNSPLHF
>TRBV7-2|15|TRBD1|-|TRBJ2-7
TGTGCCAGCAGCTTAGGAGGGACAGGGTACTACGAGCAGTACTTC
CASSLGGTGYYEQYF
>TRBV2|15|TRBD2|few|TRBJ2-7
TGTGCCAGCAGTGAATTGGGACTAGCGCTGTACGAGCAGTACTTC
CASSELGLALYEQYF
>TRBV5-1|14|TRBD1|-|TRBJ1-5
TGCGCCAGCAGCCCACAGGGGGGTGATCAGCCCCAGCATTTT
CASSPQGGDQPQHF
>TRBV7-2|15|-|-|TRBJ1-1
TGTGCCAGCAGCTTAGGGGCAGGGTTGAACACTGAAGCTTTCTTT
CASSLGAGLNTEAFF
>TRBV5-1|13|-|-|TRBJ2-1
TGCGCCAGCAGCCAGGGGTTTATGGTTGAGCAGTTCTTC
CASSQGFMVEQFF
>TRBV30|13|-|-|TRBJ1-2
TGTGCCGGATTCGTAGCTTCTAACTATGGCTACACCTTC
CAGFVASNYGYTF
>TRBV7-9|17|-|-|TRBJ2-4
TGTGCCAGCAGCTCCTATAAGAGAGGTGAAGCCAAAAACATTCAGTACTTC
CASSSYKRGEAKNIQYF
>TRBV27|16|TRBD2|-|TRBJ2-7
TGTGCCAGCAGTCCGCAGACTAGCGGGGGCTCCTACGAGCAGTACTTC
CASSPQTSGGSYEQYF
>TRBV5-1|13|-|few|TRBJ1-2
TGCGCCAGCAGCTTAGAAGCGTCTTATGGCTACACCTTC
CASSLEASYGYTF
>TRBV29-1|12|TRBD1|-|TRBJ1-1
TGCAGCGCCAAGGGACAGGGAAGTGAAGCTTTCTTT
CSAKGQGSEAFF
>TRBV4-1|18|-|-|TRBJ2-2
TGCGCCAGCAGCCAAGACGATAACCTCTGGGCAAACACCGGGGAGCTGTTTTTT
CASSQDDNLWANTGELFF
>TRBV24-1|15|-|once|TRBJ2-2
TGTGCCACCAGTGATTTGCAAGGGAGGACCGGGGAGCTGTTTTTT
CATSDLQGRTGELFF
>TRBV19|14|-|-|TRBJ1-1
TGTGCCAGTAGTCGGTCAGGGTTGAACACTGAAGCTTTCTTT
CASSRSGLNTEAFF
>TRBV19|12|TRBD1|-|TRBJ1-1
TGTGCCAGTAGGGAGGAAGGGGGCCGAGCTTTCTTT
CASREEGGRAFF
>TRBV27|15|TRBD1|many|TRBJ1-2
TGTGCCAGCAGTCCCCGGGACAGGGGGGGCTATGGCTACACCTTC
CASSPRDRGGYGYTF
>TRBV3-1/TRBV3-2|14|TRBD1|-|TRBJ1-2
TGTGCCAGCAGCCCACAGGGGGCGGCCTATGGCTACACCTTC
CASSPQGAAYGYTF